The sequence of this TCR beta chain was determined in a study of T cell changes during pregnancy in multiple sclerosis. CDR1 is LNHDA and CDR2 is SQIVND in the germline V gene (reference sequence). The CDR3 runs to 14 residues. V lost 3 bases and J lost 3; bases outside the gene matches: 3. Assay used: immunoSEQ multiplex PCR; TCRdb lists only in-frame clones, some missing. The sample lists tens of thousands of clones; 92% were seen once. Only one count was recorded for this clone. The material was peripheral blood, obtained after pregnancy. The chain uses TRBV19 and TRBJ2-7; TRBD1 matches at 9 bases. The receptor was isolated from a female donor with multiple sclerosis, enrolled in a pregnancy study. The CDR3 sequence: CASSMGTGNYEQYF. Written as DNA, the CDR3 is TGTGCCAGTAGTATGGGGACAGGGAACTACGAGCAGTACTTC.